Sequencing of this T cell receptor beta chain was carried out in a study of radiation and T cells in renal cell carcinoma (dated by TCRdb to about 2020). Broadly, across the study: The samples were obtained from a clinical trial, where primary renal cell carcinomas were treated with 15 Gy stereotactic body radiation therapy and then removed by nephrectomy 4 weeks afterward. In total, some 52 samples underwent TCR beta sequencing: 25 or so tumors plus 27 peripheral blood samples. A total of 4 million to 5 million unique CDR3 nucleotide sequences, encoding 2,658,974 unique CDR3 amino acid sequences, were found across all 55 or so samples. Overall results and qualifications from the work: With a single-armed trial design, the study had no way to address how radiation dose or scheduling affects the TCR repertoire. Because no pretreatment tumor biopsies were available, whether clonotypes were present in the tumor at baseline could not be determined. An increase in top tumor clonotypes in blood was observed from baseline to 2 weeks post-radiation, followed by contraction by 4 weeks, which was taken to suggest transient expansion of tumor-resident clones. Changes in the blood repertoire were not tracked past 4 weeks after treatment.

The V end loses 3 bases and the J end loses 0 bases, and a stretch of 13 bases separates them. The CDR3, from cysteine to phenylalanine, totals 17 residues. The entry retains the CDR3 DNA only, 51 bases that are in frame from base 1. In the germline V gene, CDR1 corresponds to SGHRS and CDR2 to YFSETQ. This clone was seen a single time. Its antigen is still unknown. Qualities for individual bases were not recorded, and no much larger clone is one base off. The immunoSEQ kit was used, according to the manufacturer's recommendations, to generate TCR beta libraries from genomic DNA. For library preparation, a first multiplex PCR was performed with proprietary primers, followed by a second PCR in which unique barcodes were added, and bead cleanups were performed after each round. A kit-provided positive control reaction and a negative control reaction were included in every sample batch. The final libraries were assessed on an Agilent 4200 TapeStation D1000 ScreenTape, pooled by volume, and quantified by qPCR. Sequencing was performed on an Illumina NextSeq500 using a MidOutput 150-cycle cartridge, with 156 Read1 cycles, 15 Index1 cycles, and the kit custom primers. The pooled library was loaded at approximately 1.1 pM with a roughly 22% PhiX control spike-in. In the authors' own workflow: Vendor-processed data were analyzed in R, and a clonotype was defined as all T cells sharing the same CDR3 nucleotide sequence. In the clone abundance analyses, frequencies in each sample were normalized to that sample's 10,000 most abundant clones. Before analysis, public T cell clones were removed, and these numbered fewer than six per sample on average. A difference in abundance of at least 32-fold between compartments was used to define tumor-enriched and baseline blood-enriched clonotypes. Clonotypes expanded or contracted between blood time points were identified with a beta-binomial differential abundance model. The Baroni-Urbani and Buser coefficient was used to measure tumor-blood repertoire similarity, and groups were compared with two-tailed Wilcoxon tests in R. Held by TCRdb, this immuneACCESS table contains in-frame sequences only and omits some clones. Under half of the omission traces to an unresolved V gene where checked; the cause of the rest is unknown. V and J calls and clone size follow that table, whereas D and trimming were derived from the DNA. This sample gives some 58,000 clones in total; 70% to 80% of them show up just once. The ten largest make up about 7% of the sample.

This specimen's time point label, interpreted: blood 2 weeks post-SBRT. According to the study, the label for this sample's treatment or condition signals: 15 Gy SBRT to primary tumor, nephrectomy 4 weeks later. To follow tumor-enriched clonotypes, peripheral blood was collected serially from radiation-treated patients at baseline and again at 2 weeks and 4 weeks after SBRT. Every patient's renal cell carcinoma showed clear cell pathology. The QIAamp DNA Blood Mini Kit (Qiagen) was used to prepare genomic DNA for TCR sequencing. Only samples passing all quality control checks were included in the analyses.

The V and J segments used are TRBV5-1 and TRBJ2-6, with the D gene not clear enough to name. The TCR was taken from a man in his sixties with renal cell carcinoma. Here the sequenced sample was blood, taken from a patient whose treatment included radiotherapy and nephrectomy. At the DNA level, the sequence is TGCGCCAGCAGCTCCGCCGGCAGCCACTCTGGGGCCAACGTCCTGACTTTC. Translated, this is CASSSAGSHSGANVLTF. Where the CDR3 stops, the reference TRBV5-1 and TRBJ2-6 genes take over; the full variable domain is KAGVTQTPRYLIKTRGQQVTLSCSPISGHRSVSWYQQTPGQGLQFLFEYFSETQRNKGNFPGRFSGRQFSNSRSEMNVSTLELGDSALYLCASSSAGSHSGANVLTFGAGSRLTVL.